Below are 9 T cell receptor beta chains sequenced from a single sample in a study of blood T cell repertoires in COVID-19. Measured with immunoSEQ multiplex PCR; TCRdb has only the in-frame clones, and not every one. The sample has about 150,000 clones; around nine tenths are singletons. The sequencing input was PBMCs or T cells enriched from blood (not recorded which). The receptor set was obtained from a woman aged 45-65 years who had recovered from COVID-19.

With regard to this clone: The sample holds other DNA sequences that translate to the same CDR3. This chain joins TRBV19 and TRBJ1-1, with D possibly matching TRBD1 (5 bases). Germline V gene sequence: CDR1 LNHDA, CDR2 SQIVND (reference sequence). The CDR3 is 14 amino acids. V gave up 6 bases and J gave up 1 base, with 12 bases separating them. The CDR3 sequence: CASRPQGGNTEAFF. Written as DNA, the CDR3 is TGTGCCAGTAGACCCCAGGGTGGGAACACTGAAGCTTTCTTT.

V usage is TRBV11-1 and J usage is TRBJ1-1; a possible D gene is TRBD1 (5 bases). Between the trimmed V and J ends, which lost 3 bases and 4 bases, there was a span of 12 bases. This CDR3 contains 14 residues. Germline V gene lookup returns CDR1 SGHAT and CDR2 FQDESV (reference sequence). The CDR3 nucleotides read TGTGCCAGCAGCTTTCCGGGGGGTGGCACTGAAGCTTTCTTT. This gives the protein CASSFPGGGTEAFF.

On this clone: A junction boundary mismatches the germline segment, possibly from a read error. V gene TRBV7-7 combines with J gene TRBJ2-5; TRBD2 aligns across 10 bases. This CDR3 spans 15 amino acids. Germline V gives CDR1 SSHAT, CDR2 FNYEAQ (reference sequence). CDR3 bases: TGTGCTAGCAGTCTACGAGCGGGGGGGGAGAAGACCCAGTACTTC. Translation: CASSLRAGGEKTQYF. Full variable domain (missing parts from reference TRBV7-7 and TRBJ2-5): GAGVSQSPRYKVTKRGQDVTLRCDPISSHATLYWYQQALGQGPEFLTYFNYEAQPDKSGLPSDRFSAERPEGSISTLTIQRTEQRDSAMYRCASSLRAGGEKTQYFGPGTRLLVL.

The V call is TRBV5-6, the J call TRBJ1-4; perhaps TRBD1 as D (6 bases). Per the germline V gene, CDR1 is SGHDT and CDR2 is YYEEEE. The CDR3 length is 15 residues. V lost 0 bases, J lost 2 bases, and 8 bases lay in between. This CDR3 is CASSLVGATNEKLFF. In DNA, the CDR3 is TGTGCCAGCAGCTTGGTGGGGGCCACTAATGAAAAACTGTTTTTT.

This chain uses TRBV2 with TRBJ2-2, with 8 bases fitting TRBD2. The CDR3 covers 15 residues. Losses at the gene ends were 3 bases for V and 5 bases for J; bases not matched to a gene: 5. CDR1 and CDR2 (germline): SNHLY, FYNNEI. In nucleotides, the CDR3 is TGTGCCAGCAGTGAGCGGGGGGCCAGAACCGGGGAGCTGTTTTTT. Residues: CASSERGARTGELFF.

For the CDR3, the DNA is TGTGCCTGGAGAAAACGGGGGGGGACCTCCTTTAACTATGGCTACACCTTC. Encoded protein: CAWRKRGGTSFNYGYTF. This chain uses TRBV30 with TRBJ1-2; a weak D match, TRBD1 (5 bases). This CDR3 contains 17 residues. From germline, CDR1 is GTSNPN and CDR2 SVGIG (reference sequence). V lost 3 bases, J lost 1 base, and 21 bases lay in between.

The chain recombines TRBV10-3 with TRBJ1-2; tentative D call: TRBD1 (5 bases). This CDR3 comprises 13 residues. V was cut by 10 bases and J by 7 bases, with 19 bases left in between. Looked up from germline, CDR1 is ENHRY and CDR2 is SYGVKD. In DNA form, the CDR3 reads TGTGCCAGTTCCAGGGATGTAGGATCTGGCTACACCTTC. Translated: CASSRDVGSGYTF.

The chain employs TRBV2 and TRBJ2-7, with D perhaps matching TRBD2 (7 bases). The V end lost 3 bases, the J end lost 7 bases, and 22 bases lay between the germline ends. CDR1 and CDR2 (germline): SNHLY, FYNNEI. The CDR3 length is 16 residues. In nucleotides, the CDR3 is TGTGCCAGCAGTGACCCGGTTCGAGCGGGGACAACAGAGCAGTACTTC. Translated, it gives CASSDPVRAGTTEQYF.

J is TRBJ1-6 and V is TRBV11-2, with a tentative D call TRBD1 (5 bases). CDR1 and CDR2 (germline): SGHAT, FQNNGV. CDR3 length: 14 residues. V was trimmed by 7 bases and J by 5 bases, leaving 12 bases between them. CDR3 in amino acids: CASTPGGNNSPLHF. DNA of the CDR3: TGTGCCAGCACCCCGGGGGGGAATAATTCACCCCTCCACTTT.